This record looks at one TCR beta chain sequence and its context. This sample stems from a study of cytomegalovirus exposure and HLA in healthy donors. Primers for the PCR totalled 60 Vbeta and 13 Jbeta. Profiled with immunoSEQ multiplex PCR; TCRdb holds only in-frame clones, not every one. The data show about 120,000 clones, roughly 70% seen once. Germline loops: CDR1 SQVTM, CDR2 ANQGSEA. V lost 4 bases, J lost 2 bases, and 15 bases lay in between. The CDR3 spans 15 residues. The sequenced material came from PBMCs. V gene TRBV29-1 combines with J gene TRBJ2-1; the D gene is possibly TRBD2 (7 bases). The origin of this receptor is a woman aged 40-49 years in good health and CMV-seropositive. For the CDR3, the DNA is TGCAGCGTTGCGGCTTTGGGGGGGCCCTACAATGAGCAGTTCTTC. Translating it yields CSVAALGGPYNEQFF.